This TCR beta chain is from a study of blood T cell repertoires in COVID-19. Study-wide context: The origin of the acute and convalescent COVID-19 samples was the United States, Italy and Spain. Sample material is recorded as cDNA or gDNA derived from T cells, B-cell-depleted T cells, or PBMCs.

Original processing notes: Amplifying reference gene primers gave estimates of nucleated cell counts. The data were produced by immunoSEQ multiplex PCR, yet TCRdb's version contains in-frame clones alone and is incomplete. The DNA was the basis for D and trimming; V, J and clone size are from that table. The data contain a few hundred thousand clones, roughly 86% of them singletons. The CDR3 consists of 17 residues. With V trimmed by 3 bases and J by 4 bases, 14 bases remained unmatched. Germline CDR1 is GTSNPN and CDR2 is SVGIG (reference sequence). The V and J genes are TRBV30 and TRBJ2-7; the match to TRBD2 covers 11 bases. Sequencing was performed on peripheral blood. The TCR sequence derives from a man aged 40-50 years who had recovered from COVID-19. CDR3 sequence reads: CAWRPGTVTSGTYEQYF. CDR3 coding DNA: TGTGCCTGGAGGCCCGGGACAGTGACTAGCGGGACATACGAGCAGTACTTC.